This T cell receptor beta chain stems from a study of T cell responses to AZD1222 COVID-19 vaccine. About this clone: Its target is unknown.

Study outcomes and limitations: Among those given AZD1222, only 6 or 7 were seropositive at baseline. Without day 14 samples, only post-peak T cell repertoires were studied. Females outnumbered males among donors, who were mostly white British; clonal diversity was possibly underestimated.

Looked up from germline, CDR1 is SGHRS and CDR2 is YFSETQ. The CDR3 consists of 15 residues. V lost 4 bases, J lost 3 bases, and 7 bases stayed unmatched. Here immunoSEQ multiplex PCR was the method, and the copy in TCRdb shows in-frame clones only, minus some. The table shows tens of thousands of clones, with 82% occurring only once. The sequences come from peripheral blood, collected on day 0 of AZD1222 vaccination. V gene TRBV5-1 combines with J gene TRBJ1-2; 9 bases are shared with TRBD1. The source is an adult in good health. CDR3 sequence reads: CASSNQDRGDYGYTF. The CDR3 DNA reads as TGCGCCAGCAGCAACCAGGACAGGGGAGACTATGGCTACACCTTC. Drawing the rest from reference TRBV5-1 and TRBJ1-2, the complete variable domain is KAGVTQTPRYLIKTRGQQVTLSCSPISGHRSVSWYQQTPGQGLQFLFEYFSETQRNKGNFPGRFSGRQFSNSRSEMNVSTLELGDSALYLCASSNQDRGDYGYTFGSGTRLTVV.